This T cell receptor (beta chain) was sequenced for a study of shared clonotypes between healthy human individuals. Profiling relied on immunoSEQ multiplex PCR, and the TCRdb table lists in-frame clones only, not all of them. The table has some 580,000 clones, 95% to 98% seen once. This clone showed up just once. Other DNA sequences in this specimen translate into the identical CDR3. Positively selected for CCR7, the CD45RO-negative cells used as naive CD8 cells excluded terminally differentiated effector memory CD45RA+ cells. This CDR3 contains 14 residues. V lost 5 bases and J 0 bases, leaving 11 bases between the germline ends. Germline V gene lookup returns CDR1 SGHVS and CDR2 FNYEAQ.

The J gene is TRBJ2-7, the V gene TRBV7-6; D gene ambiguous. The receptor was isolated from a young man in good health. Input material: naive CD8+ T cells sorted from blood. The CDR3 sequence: CASSPGEGSYEQYF. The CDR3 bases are TGTGCCAGCAGCCCAGGCGAAGGCTCCTACGAGCAGTACTTC.